This TCR beta chain was identified during a study of T cell changes during pregnancy in multiple sclerosis. Clones were read by immunoSEQ multiplex PCR, and TCRdb kept only the in-frame ones, dropping some. The data show some 60,000 clones, around 87% seen once. The germline V gene encodes CDR1 MNHEY and CDR2 SMNVEV (reference sequence). The CDR3 length is 16 residues. Germline trimming cut 5 bases from V and 2 bases from J; bases unmatched to any gene: 8. Material: peripheral blood from another person, used as feeder cells. The chain combines TRBV27 with TRBJ2-1; 8 nucleotides agree with TRBD2. This TCR came from a human donor whose cells served as feeder cells for cultures in a pregnancy study. The CDR3 sequence is CASSSQRRGAYNEQFF. Here the CDR3 DNA reads TGTGCCAGCAGTAGCCAGAGGCGGGGGGCCTACAATGAGCAGTTCTTC.